This T cell receptor (beta chain) was sequenced in a study of CD8 T cells in ankylosing spondylitis. Note on this clonotype: Antigen unknown. One end of the junction is discordant with germline, which a read error may explain.

This CDR3 comprises 15 residues. The germline V gene has CDR1 SSHAT and CDR2 FNYEAQ (reference sequence). By quantitative 5'-RACE with molecular barcodes, the TCR beta libraries were made. TCRdb itself ran the 5' RACE reads through MiXCR, one entry per CDR3 protein. The data contain some 240,000 distinct CDR3 sequences, 5.5% to 7.5% of them singletons. Study-level results: A CD8+ phenotype characterized the disease-linked clones, which were relatively rare in peripheral blood. There was a TCR beta motif, made of 7 to 9 highly homologous variants, that appeared characteristic of ankylosing spondylitis blood.

The sequenced material came from blood, either unsorted or a sorted T cell fraction (not recorded which). The rearrangement links TRBV7-7 to TRBJ2-1; 7 nucleotides match TRBD2. This TCR was sampled from a male donor with ankylosing spondylitis. CDR3 residues: CASSLGSGTANEQFF. The CDR3 DNA reads as TGTGCTAGCAGCTTAGGGAGCGGGACGGCAAATGAGCAGTTCTTC.